This TCR beta chain came from a study of blood T cell repertoires in COVID-19. Overall study context: Sites in the United States, Italy and Spain provided acute and convalescent COVID-19 samples.

In the original analysis: Amplification of reference gene primers was used by the study to estimate nucleated cell counts. Measured with immunoSEQ multiplex PCR; TCRdb has only the in-frame clones, and not every one. V and J calls and clone size are copied from that table; D and trimming were computed from the DNA. The data hold about 320,000 clones, with around 83% observed a single time. V was clipped by 6 bases and J by 5 bases, with 11 bases between them. This CDR3 has 13 residues. From germline, CDR1 is SNHLY and CDR2 FYNNEI. J is TRBJ1-5 and V is TRBV2; D is unresolved. Sequencing was carried out using peripheral blood. This clonotype originated in a woman aged 45-65 years with acute or convalescent COVID-19. The CDR3 sequence: CASRRYEDQPQHF. CDR3 sequence (DNA): TGTGCCAGCAGGAGGTATGAGGATCAGCCCCAGCATTTT.